The 31 T cell receptor beta chains below come from one sample, sequenced in a study of response to subunit inactivated influenza vaccine. Each CDR3 protein gets one entry after TCRdb re-called the RT-PCR reads with MiXCR. The sample includes fewer than 700,000 distinct CDR3 sequences, roughly 13% of them seen just once. The sequencing used PBMCs from blood, collected roughly 48 days after vaccination. The receptors were gathered from a man aged 50 to 60 who received an inactivated influenza vaccine.

This clonotype showed up just a few times. This chain connects TRBV6-4 to TRBJ2-5; TRBD1 agrees at 12 bases. Germline V gives CDR1 MRHNA, CDR2 SNTAGT. This CDR3 has 15 amino acids. J lost 11 bases, V lost 6 bases, and 13 bases had no gene match. The CDR3 DNA follows: TGTGCCAGCAGCCTTCCGGGACAGGGGGCCGATTATCAGTACTTC. Residues: CASSLPGQGADYQYF.

This clonotype has ten or more counts. This rearrangement joins TRBV28 to TRBJ2-7, with D unclear. Trimming left V 2 bases short and J 7 bases short, with 12 bases between. The CDR3 sequence is 13 residues long. The germline gives CDR1 MDHEN, CDR2 SYDVKM. CDR3 loop: CASSLGRSREQYF. The CDR3 DNA sequence: TGTGCCAGCAGTTTAGGACGGTCAAGGGAGCAGTACTTC. The full variable domain, completed using reference TRBV28 and TRBJ2-7, is DVKVTQSSRYLVKRTGEKVFLECVQDMDHENMFWYRQDPGLGLRLIYFSYDVKMKEKGDIPEGYSVSREKKERFSLILESASTNQTSMYLCASSLGRSREQYFGPGTRLTVT.

There are a few counts of this clonotype. V usage is TRBV11-2 and J usage is TRBJ2-1; a possible D gene is TRBD2 (5 bases). The CDR3 has 15 residues. Germline V gives CDR1 SGHAT, CDR2 FQNNGV. Trimming pared 5 bases from V and 2 bases from J, leaving 13 bases between. The CDR3 DNA reads TGTGCCAGCAGCGATAGATACGGGACCTACAATGAGCAGTTCTTC. Its protein is CASSDRYGTYNEQFF.

For this clonotype: A much larger clone differs by one base, so this may be a read error. This chain joins TRBV20-1 and TRBJ2-3, with 7 bases lining up with TRBD2. Germline values: CDR1 DFQATT, CDR2 SNEGSKA (reference sequence). The CDR3 consists of 17 residues. CDR3 bases: TGCTGTGCTAGAGCGATACTAGCGTGGGGGGGTACAGATACGCAGTATTTT. Protein product: CCARAILAWGGTDTQYF.

The CDR3: CASNPPFFYRDYRTHTQYF. The DNA for the CDR3 is TGTGCCAGCAATCCACCATTTTTTTACCGGGACTATAGAACTCATACGCAGTATTTT. The chain recombines TRBV11-2 with TRBJ2-3; 7 positions match TRBD2. Losses at the gene ends were 7 bases for V and 7 bases for J; bases not matched to a gene: 26. Germline lookup yields CDR1 SGHAT and CDR2 FQNNGV. This CDR3 is built from 19 residues.

The V and J genes are TRBV20-1 and TRBJ2-2; possible D gene TRBD2, 6 bases. This CDR3 has 16 amino acids. Deletions cut 1 base from V and 3 bases from J, with 15 bases between. Germline CDR1 and CDR2: DFQATT and SNEGSKA (reference sequence). CDR3 DNA: TGCAGTGCTAGAGGACTCCGGGACTGGTACACCGGGGAGCTGTTTTTT. It translates to CSARGLRDWYTGELFF.

The rearrangement links TRBV20-1 to TRBJ2-2; D unclear. Trimming took off 2 bases at V and 1 base at J, with 5 bases between the two ends. Per the germline V gene, CDR1 is DFQATT and CDR2 is SNEGSKA (reference sequence). The CDR3 has 13 residues. CDR3 in amino acids: CSARQRNTGELFF. Written as DNA, the CDR3 is TGCAGTGCTAGACAGAGGAACACCGGGGAGCTGTTTTTT.

This clonotype was seen a few times. This rearrangement joins TRBV27 to TRBJ2-7; 7 bases are a match to TRBD1. The V gene end was trimmed by 6 bases and the J gene end by 2 bases; junction bases not matched to a gene: 10. The CDR3 is made up of 15 amino acids. CDR1 is MNHEY and CDR2 is SMNVEV in the germline V gene (reference sequence). Written as DNA, the CDR3 is TGTGCCAGCAGCCGCAAACCCGACAGGGCCTACGAGCAGTACTTC. It translates to CASSRKPDRAYEQYF.

This clonotype has more than one count but fewer than ten. This sequence joins TRBV28 and TRBJ2-3; tentative D call: TRBD2 (5 bases). CDR3 length: 14 residues. Trimming removed 3 bases from V and 2 bases from J, with 9 bases in between. The V gene's germline CDR1 is MDHEN and CDR2 SYDVKM. CDR3 bases: TGTGCCAGCAGTTTCCCGGGGAACACAGATACGCAGTATTTT. This sequence encodes CASSFPGNTDTQYF.

This clonotype occurred a few times. This chain joins TRBV2 and TRBJ2-7; the D call may be TRBD1 or TRBD2 (5 bases each). The CDR3 extends over 12 amino acids. Germline loops: CDR1 SNHLY, CDR2 FYNNEI. Trimming cost V 3 bases and J 5 bases, with 8 bases left between them. The CDR3 region has the DNA TGTGCCAGCAGTGACCGGGGCAACGAGCAGTACTTC. Its protein product is CASSDRGNEQYF.

A few counts support this clonotype. The V and J genes are TRBV7-2 and TRBJ1-6, with TRBD1 matching 9 bases. From germline, CDR1 is SGHTA and CDR2 FQGNSA. The CDR3 loop spans 15 amino acids. V lost 3 bases to trimming and J lost 7 bases; unmatched junction nucleotides: 4. CDR3 region: CASSLLTGGNSPLHF. As DNA, the CDR3 is TGTGCCAGCAGCTTGCTAACAGGGGGCAATTCACCCCTCCACTTT.

The V and J genes are TRBV28 and TRBJ2-3, with TRBD2 matching 12 bases. This CDR3 is built from 15 residues. Germline CDR1 and CDR2: MDHEN and SYDVKM. V trimming: 6 bases; J trimming: 7 bases; junction bases outside the gene matches: 8. Here the CDR3 DNA reads TGTGCCAGCAGAGCTAGCGGGAGGGCCTCACATACGCAGTATTTT. Its translation: CASRASGRASHTQYF.

The V gene is TRBV4-2, the J gene TRBJ2-3; a weak D match, TRBD2 (6 bases). The length of the CDR3 is 15 residues. Germline V gene lookup returns CDR1 LGHNA and CDR2 YNFKEQ. The germline V and J ends were trimmed by 3 bases and 4 bases, with 14 bases remaining between them. Here the CDR3 reads CASSQASGLADTQYF. CDR3 DNA sequence: TGTGCCAGCAGCCAGGCCAGCGGGTTGGCAGATACGCAGTATTTT.

The chain combines TRBV2 with TRBJ1-5, with D perhaps TRBD1 (5 bases). The CDR3 is 15 residues long. V was pared by 6 bases and J by 0 bases, with 12 bases between. CDR1 SNHLY and CDR2 FYNNEI come from the germline V gene. Here the CDR3 DNA reads TGTGCCAGCAGGCCCCGGGGGAATAGCAATCAGCCCCAGCATTTT. Translation gives CASRPRGNSNQPQHF.

There are a few counts of this clonotype. The rearrangement uses TRBV28 and TRBJ1-5, with 7 nucleotides matching TRBD1. The trim removed 2 bases at V and 7 bases at J, leaving 8 bases unmatched. This CDR3 comprises 15 residues. Per germline, CDR1 MDHEN and CDR2 SYDVKM. The CDR3 is CASSLVGGSTQPQHF. In DNA, the CDR3 is TGTGCCAGCAGTTTAGTAGGGGGCTCGACCCAGCCCCAGCATTTT.

This clonotype was seen a single time. This sequence joins TRBV12-3 or TRBV12-4 and TRBJ2-5, with D perhaps matching TRBD2 (5 bases). The CDR3 length is 14 residues. V gave up 0 bases and J gave up 5 bases, with 10 bases separating them. In nucleotides, the CDR3 is TGTGCCAGCAGTTTAGCTGACGGGAAGGAGACCCAGTACTTC. Amino acids: CASSLADGKETQYF.

The table lists this clonotype with many counts. J is TRBJ2-2 and V is TRBV4-1; possibly TRBD1 for D (6 bases). Germline assignment: CDR1 MGHRA and CDR2 YSYEKL. Between the trimmed V and J ends, which lost 0 bases and 7 bases, there was a span of 9 bases. The CDR3 sequence is 14 residues long. Here the CDR3 DNA reads TGCGCCAGCAGCCAAGAGAGGGGGATCGGGGAGCTGTTTTTT. As protein: CASSQERGIGELFF.

This chain joins TRBV12-3 or TRBV12-4 and TRBJ1-6, with D uncertain. The CDR3 totals 13 residues. V was trimmed by 6 bases and J by 10 bases, leaving 13 bases between them. CDR3 amino acids: CASSPSRISPLHF. CDR3 nucleotides: TGTGCCAGCAGCCCCTCGAGGATCTCACCCCTCCACTTT.

This clonotype was counted only a few times. The rearrangement joins TRBV28 to TRBJ2-7, with D hard to call. V gave up 7 bases and J gave up 1 base, with 20 bases separating them. Germline V gene lookup returns CDR1 MDHEN and CDR2 SYDVKM. This CDR3 contains 16 residues. Written as DNA, the CDR3 is TGTGCCAGCATCTCTTTAAGGGATCAAGGGTCCTACGAGCAGTACTTC. Protein product: CASISLRDQGSYEQYF. Based on the CDR3 plus reference TRBV28 and TRBJ2-7, the full variable domain is DVKVTQSSRYLVKRTGEKVFLECVQDMDHENMFWYRQDPGLGLRLIYFSYDVKMKEKGDIPEGYSVSREKKERFSLILESASTNQTSMYLCASISLRDQGSYEQYFGPGTRLTVT.

This chain links TRBV7-2 with TRBJ2-1; tentatively, D is TRBD2 (6 bases). CDR1 is SGHTA and CDR2 is FQGNSA in the germline V gene. The CDR3 covers 15 residues. Deletions cut 2 bases from V and 3 bases from J, with 11 bases between. The CDR3 sequence is CASSLSWGDYNEQFF. For the CDR3, the DNA is TGTGCCAGCAGCTTATCATGGGGGGACTACAATGAGCAGTTCTTC. Looking up the rest from reference TRBV7-2 and TRBJ2-1 gives the full variable domain: GAGVSQSPSNKVTEKGKDVELRCDPISGHTALYWYRQSLGQGLEFLIYFQGNSAPDKSGLPSDRFSAERTGGSVSTLTIQRTQQEDSAVYLCASSLSWGDYNEQFFGPGTRLTVL.

This clonotype has more than one count but fewer than ten. The chain recombines TRBV5-6 with TRBJ2-1, with D possibly called TRBD1 or TRBD2 (6 bases each). From germline, CDR1 is SGHDT and CDR2 YYEEEE. V was pared by 4 bases and J by 5 bases, with 19 bases between. This CDR3 has 16 amino acids. CDR3 nucleotide sequence: TGTGCCAGCAGCCACGGAGGGGGAGGCGTCCACAATGAGCAGTTCTTC. This sequence encodes CASSHGGGGVHNEQFF.

This clonotype came up a few times. This rearrangement joins TRBV29-1 to TRBJ2-3; D possibly corresponds to TRBD2 (5 bases). CDR3 length: 10 amino acids. Deletions cut 8 bases from V and 6 bases from J, with 9 bases between. Germline CDR1 SQVTM, CDR2 ANQGSEA. Here the CDR3 DNA reads TGCAGCACGGGAACCGATACGCAGTATTTT. Its translation: CSTGTDTQYF.

This clonotype was found many times. The rearrangement joins TRBV7-2 to TRBJ2-1; 9 bases map to TRBD2. The CDR3 consists of 15 residues. CDR1 is SGHTA, CDR2 FQGNSA, per germline. J gave up 3 bases and V 5 bases, and 5 bases lay outside the gene matches. The CDR3 loop reads CASSTGTSSYNEQFF. CDR3 bases: TGTGCCAGCAGCACCGGGACTAGCAGCTACAATGAGCAGTTCTTC.

The chain has TRBV30 and TRBJ2-7; TRBD1 is a possible D gene (6 bases). The CDR3 consists of 14 residues. V dropped 2 bases and J dropped 2 bases, with 13 bases sitting between them. Per germline, CDR1 GTSNPN and CDR2 SVGIG (reference sequence). This chain's CDR3 is CAWSSGAGAYEQYF. The CDR3 nucleotides read TGTGCCTGGAGTAGTGGTGCAGGGGCCTACGAGCAGTACTTC. The full variable domain, completed using reference TRBV30 and TRBJ2-7, is SQTIHQWPATLVQPVGSPLSLECTVEGTSNPNLYWYRQAAGRGLQLLFYSVGIGQISSEVPQNLSASRPQDRQFILSSKKLLLSDSGFYLCAWSSGAGAYEQYFGPGTRLTVT.

This clonotype has just a few counts. This chain joins TRBV6-1 and TRBJ2-7; D is ambiguous. CDR1 MNHNS and CDR2 SASEGT come from the germline V gene. CDR3 length equals 14 residues. The V end lost 7 bases, the J end lost 0 bases, and 13 bases lay between the germline ends. The CDR3 here is CASKGAFSSYEQYF. In nucleotides, the CDR3 is TGTGCCAGCAAGGGCGCCTTTAGCTCCTACGAGCAGTACTTC.

The chain has TRBV12-3 or TRBV12-4 and TRBJ2-1, with 11 bases lining up with TRBD2. This CDR3 is 14 amino acids long. Trimming took 6 bases from V and 2 from J; bases not matched to a gene: 0. The CDR3 DNA reads TGTGCCAGCAGGGGACTAGCGGCCTACAATGAGCAGTTCTTC. Protein: CASRGLAAYNEQFF.

V is TRBV7-2 and J is TRBJ2-3, with D tentatively TRBD2 (5 bases). The CDR3 has 14 amino acids. V was cut by 4 bases and J by 6 bases, with 14 bases left in between. Germline CDR1 SGHTA, CDR2 FQGNSA. CDR3 amino acids: CASSSGRGDDTQYF. Written as DNA, the CDR3 is TGTGCCAGCAGCTCCGGCCGGGGTGATGATACGCAGTATTTT.

This clonotype appeared many times. This sequence joins TRBV7-2 and TRBJ1-4, with D possibly TRBD1 on 5 matching bases. With 5 bases removed from V and 4 bases from J, the gap between germline ends came to 17 bases. The CDR3 has 16 residues. Looked up from germline, CDR1 is SGHTA and CDR2 is FQGNSA. The CDR3 region has the DNA TGTGCCAGCAGCCCCACTTGGGGGACCAGTAATGAAAAACTGTTTTTT. This sequence encodes CASSPTWGTSNEKLFF.

This clonotype was detected many times. V usage is TRBV15 and J usage is TRBJ2-7, with 7 bases matching TRBD2. Germline-derived CDR1 and CDR2 are LNHNV and YYDKDF (reference sequence). CDR3 size: 16 residues. J lost 0 bases, V lost 0 bases, and 5 bases had no gene match. The chain's CDR3 is CATSRDLIAGSYEQYF. CDR3 in DNA: TGTGCCACCAGCAGAGATTTGATAGCGGGCTCCTACGAGCAGTACTTC.

In this sample, this clonotype turned up many times. The CDR3 reads CASSVRGGEQYF. CDR3 bases: TGTGCCAGCAGCGTAAGGGGGGGCGAGCAGTACTTC. V and J are TRBV9 and TRBJ2-7; possible D gene TRBD2, 7 bases. V lost 1 base and J 6 bases, leaving 8 bases between the germline ends. The CDR3 extends over 12 amino acids. CDR1 and CDR2 (germline): SGDLS, YYNGEE.

This chain uses TRBV5-1 with TRBJ2-1; D perhaps matches TRBD2 (5 bases). Germline assignment: CDR1 SGHRS and CDR2 YFSETQ. The CDR3 is 14 residues long. The V end lost 0 bases, the J end lost 3 bases, and 7 bases lay between the germline ends. CDR3 nucleotides: TGCGCCAGCAGCTTGGGAGGGCACTACAATGAGCAGTTCTTC. Its protein product is CASSLGGHYNEQFF.